The 11 T cell receptor beta chains below all came from one sample that was sequenced in a study of blood T cell repertoires in COVID-19 (dated by TCRdb to about 2020). Receptor libraries were prepared by the immunoSEQ multiplex PCR assay. Not all clones reach the TCRdb copy of this immuneACCESS table, which keeps in-frame sequences only. Checked studies attribute under half of the gap to unresolved V genes and leave the rest unexplained. For this sample there are some 290,000 clones; 87% appear just once. About 2.2% of the sample is in the top ten clones. The source material was peripheral blood. These receptors were taken from a woman in her forties or fifties who had recovered from COVID-19.

This clone showed up just once. The rearrangement joins TRBV2 to TRBJ1-5, with 8 positions matching TRBD1. After removal of 6 bases from V and 2 bases from J, the junction contained 3 bases not matched to a gene. Germline lookup yields CDR1 SNHLY and CDR2 FYNNEI. The CDR3 is 14 residues long. In nucleotides, the CDR3 is TGTGCCAGCAGGGGACAGGTCCGCAATCAGCCCCAGCATTTT. It translates to CASRGQVRNQPQHF.

J is TRBJ2-7 and V is TRBV4-1, with 8 positions matching TRBD1. With V trimmed by 3 bases and J by 2 bases, 12 bases remained unmatched. The CDR3 extends over 17 amino acids. Germline V gene lookup returns CDR1 MGHRA and CDR2 YSYEKL. In nucleotides, the CDR3 is TGCGCCAGCAGCCAGATCTTTCGCGGGACAGGAACCTACGAGCAGTACTTC. It specifies CASSQIFRGTGTYEQYF.

The chain's CDR3 is CASSPWPYGVSYEQYF. For the CDR3, the DNA is TGTGCCAGCAGCCCCTGGCCTTACGGGGTCTCCTACGAGCAGTACTTC. This chain joins TRBV11-2 and TRBJ2-7, with D tentatively TRBD2 (5 bases). The germline gives CDR1 SGHAT, CDR2 FQNNGV. The V gene lost 5 bases and the J gene lost 0 bases, with 17 bases spanning the gap. CDR3 size: 16 residues.

Only a few counts were recorded for this clone. The chain employs TRBV18 and TRBJ2-5; D unclear. V lost 6 bases to trimming and J lost 2 bases, with 4 bases between them. Germline assignment: CDR1 KGHSH and CDR2 LQKENI. The CDR3 consists of 11 residues. This CDR3 is CASSAQETQYF. The CDR3 nucleotides read TGTGCCAGCTCCGCGCAAGAGACCCAGTACTTC.

This clone showed up just once. V usage is TRBV11-2 and J usage is TRBJ1-1, with D possibly being TRBD1 (5 bases). The CDR3 has 14 residues. CDR1 and CDR2 from the germline V gene are SGHAT and FQNNGV. V lost 5 bases and J 5 bases, leaving 15 bases between the germline ends. The CDR3, as DNA: TGTGCCAGCAGCCCCTCCAGGGTTAGTACTGAAGCTTTCTTT. It translates to CASSPSRVSTEAFF. Full variable domain (remainder filled in from reference TRBV11-2 and TRBJ1-1): EAGVAQSPRYKIIEKRQSVAFWCNPISGHATLYWYQQILGQGPKLLIQFQNNGVVDDSQLPKDRFSAERLKGVDSTLKIQPAKLEDSAVYLCASSPSRVSTEAFFGQGTRLTVV.

The rearrangement uses TRBV19 and TRBJ1-5, with 7 bases that match TRBD1. V shed 10 bases, J shed 0 bases, and the junction held 6 bases outside the gene matches. CDR3 length: 14 residues. Germline V gene data show CDR1 as LNHDA and CDR2 as SQIVND (reference sequence). CDR3 residues: CAISDRSSNQPQHF. In DNA form, the CDR3 reads TGTGCCATTTCGGACAGGTCTAGCAATCAGCCCCAGCATTTT.

This clone was counted once. This clone may be a read error of a much larger clone one base away. The chain carries TRBV3-1 (or the pseudogene TRBV3-2) and TRBJ1-1, with D unclear. Germline V lookup: CDR1 LGHDT, CDR2 YNNKEL (reference sequence). The CDR3 is 13 residues long. V lost 6 bases to trimming and J lost 0 bases, with 8 bases between them. CDR3 sequence: CASSSRVNTEAFF. The CDR3 DNA follows: TGTGCCAGCAGTTCTAGAGTGAACACTGAAGCTTTCTTT.

J is TRBJ2-1 and V is TRBV5-6; D perhaps matches TRBD2 (5 bases). The CDR3 runs to 16 residues. From germline, CDR1 is SGHDT and CDR2 YYEEEE. Trimming left V 5 bases short and J 8 bases short, with 23 bases between. The CDR3 reads CASRTRRRGLGYEQFF. In DNA form, the CDR3 reads TGTGCCAGCAGGACACGACGTCGGGGTCTTGGGTATGAGCAGTTCTTC. Filled out from reference TRBV5-6 and TRBJ2-1, the complete variable domain reads DAGVTQSPTHLIKTRGQQVTLRCSPKSGHDTVSWYQQALGQGPQFIFQYYEEEERQRGNFPDRFSGHQFPNYSSELNVNALLLGDSALYLCASRTRRRGLGYEQFFGPGTRLTVL.

The chain carries TRBV5-1 and TRBJ2-1; D is unresolved. The V end was cut by 2 bases, the J end by 0 bases, with 15 bases between. The CDR3 is 17 residues long. CDR1 and CDR2 from the germline V gene are SGHRS and YFSETQ. The CDR3 region has the DNA TGCGCCAGCAGCTTATCCCCGGTGGCAGGCTCCTACAATGAGCAGTTCTTC. Protein product: CASSLSPVAGSYNEQFF.

The chain couples TRBV5-1 to TRBJ2-1; D possibly corresponds to TRBD1 (6 bases). Deletions cut 0 bases from V and 4 bases from J, with 14 bases between. The CDR3 runs 16 residues. Germline V gene sequence: CDR1 SGHRS, CDR2 YFSETQ. As DNA, the CDR3 is TGCGCCAGCAGCTTGGTTCCGGACAGAAGTTACAATGAGCAGTTCTTC. It is translated as CASSLVPDRSYNEQFF.

This clone has just one count. This sequence joins TRBV29-1 and TRBJ2-7; no clear D gene. The CDR3 contains 11 residues. Trimming cost V 4 bases and J 3 bases, with 7 bases left between them. The germline CDR1 and CDR2 sequences are SQVTM and ANQGSEA. CDR3 in DNA: TGCAGCGTTGTTACTGTCTACGAGCAGTACTTC. Its protein is CSVVTVYEQYF.